This T cell receptor beta chain was sequenced in a study of shared clonotypes between healthy human individuals (dated by TCRdb to 2018 to 2020). Regarding the study in general: A couple of women and three men aged 18 to 49 years were included in the cohort. For each donor, three plates each were used for CD4 naive and CD4 memory, two plates were used for CD8 naive, and one plate was used for CD8 memory. The study deeply sequenced blood TCR repertoires of five healthy adults to estimate repertoire size and the extent of clonotype sharing between individuals. To increase sequencing depth and limit assay-specific biases, different laboratories used diverse techniques to prepare libraries and sequence TCR repertoires. Per donor, leukapheresis produced somewhere between about 0.85 and 10 billion PBMCs.

Details on this clone: Its cognate antigen has yet to be identified. Nothing much larger sits one base from this clone, and base qualities are not available.

CD8 naive samples were CD45RO-negative cells positively selected for CCR7, giving a CD45RA+CCR7+ population that excluded TemRA cells. The donors were healthy, HIV-negative adults with no recently reported acute infections or vaccinations. Every donor was a Caucasian adult residing in Nashville, Tennessee, USA. Blood was obtained by leukapheresis, after which PBMCs were separated by Ficoll-Histopaque density gradient centrifugation and cryopreserved in liquid nitrogen vapor phase. Analytical flow cytometry was used to check the purity and quantity of each magnetically sorted T cell population. From each sorted fraction, genomic DNA was isolated and quantified by UV absorbance on a Nanodrop 2000c. TCR CDR3 regions were amplified from genomic DNA by multiplex PCR using the deep immunoSEQ assay. Extracted genomic DNA from each cell subset was distributed evenly across all wells of several immunoSEQ 96-well plates, and each plate was treated as a replicate. For sorted subsets, around 200 ng genomic DNA, equal to 25,000 to 35,000 T cell genomes, was loaded into each replicate PCR. The purified libraries were quantified using a Qubit 3.0 fluorometer, sized with a Bioanalyzer 2100, and then quantified again using the KAPA Library Quantification kit. Every immunoSEQ 96-well plate was sequenced on a dedicated single-read 150-cycle Illumina NextSeq 550 flow cell. As for the authors' bioinformatics: The immunoSEQ output contained only junctional sequences without quality scores, so filtering could not match that applied to full-length reads. To assign V/J genes and CDR3, sequences were annotated against IMGT germline references using PyIR, a Python wrapper for IgBLAST v1.9. Reads were filtered out if the reads had weak V/J assignments (E-value above 1e-6), no CDR3, stop codons, out-of-frame junctions, or ambiguous translated residues. V3J clonotypes were defined by identical inferred V gene, J gene, and CDR3 amino acid sequence. The percentage overlap between two repertoires was calculated by dividing the number of shared unique clonotypes by the size of the smaller repertoire. Richness of each repertoire was evaluated using RTK rarefaction, the Chao1 estimator, and Recon v2.1 estimates of unobserved clonotypes. For all TCRbeta clonotypes obtained by the gDNA method from a few donors, generation probabilities were computed with OLGA. This immuneACCESS table, as held by TCRdb, lists in-frame sequences with V and J called but not all clones. Of the missing ones, under half trace to an unresolved V gene in checked studies; the others have no known cause. V, J and clone size reflect that table, while D and trimming were determined from the DNA. Within this sample are roughly 590,000 clones, with 95% to 96% of them counted one time only. 0.09% to 0.13% of the sample is taken by the ten largest.

What the work shows at the level of the full study, not this receptor alone: Even with the large sequencing depth, rarefaction of the sorted-subset datasets indicated that sequencing was incomplete. Compared with non-shared clonotypes, clonotypes shared by all four sorted-subset donors had higher generation probabilities. Because the study included a small number of donors, the genetic and exposure-history diversity represented was limited. Sampling was restricted to blood, and TCR repertoires in tissue are likely to differ from TCR repertoires in blood. Naive subsets generally had larger estimated clonotype richness than memory subsets. Sharing across a handful of donors was observed for around 5% of naive CD4, over 3% of naive CD8, around 2.5% of memory CD4, and about 0.38% of memory CD8 clonotypes. Pairwise subsampling led to the expectation that sequencing depth would affect the degree of clonotype sharing among donors.

The CDR1 and CDR2 encoded by the germline V gene (reference sequence) are LNHDA and SQIVND. The CDR3 goes from the cysteine to the phenylalanine over 14 residues. This entry keeps only the CDR3 DNA: 42 bases, framed from base 1. Sample: naive CD8+ T cells sorted from blood. What this sample's cell subset or site label stands for: CD45RA+CCR7+. The source of this sequence is a woman aged 25 to 45 in good health. The rearrangement combines TRBV19 with TRBJ2-5; TRBD1 is a weak D gene call, 6 bases matching. The J call may be mistaken, given a closer DNA end match to TRBJ2-7. The CDR3 region: CASSMDRDSYEQYF. The bases read TGTGCCAGTAGTATGGACAGAGACTCCTACGAGCAGTACTTC.